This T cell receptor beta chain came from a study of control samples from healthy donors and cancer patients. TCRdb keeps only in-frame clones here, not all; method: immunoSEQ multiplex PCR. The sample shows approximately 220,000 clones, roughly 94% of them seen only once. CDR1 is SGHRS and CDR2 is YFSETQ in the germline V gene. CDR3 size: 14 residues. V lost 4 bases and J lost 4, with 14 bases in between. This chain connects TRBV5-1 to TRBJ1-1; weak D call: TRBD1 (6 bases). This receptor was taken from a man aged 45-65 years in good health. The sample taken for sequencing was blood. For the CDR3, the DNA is TGCGCCAGCAGCGTAGGGGGGGACGGCACTGAAGCTTTCTTT. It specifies CASSVGGDGTEAFF.